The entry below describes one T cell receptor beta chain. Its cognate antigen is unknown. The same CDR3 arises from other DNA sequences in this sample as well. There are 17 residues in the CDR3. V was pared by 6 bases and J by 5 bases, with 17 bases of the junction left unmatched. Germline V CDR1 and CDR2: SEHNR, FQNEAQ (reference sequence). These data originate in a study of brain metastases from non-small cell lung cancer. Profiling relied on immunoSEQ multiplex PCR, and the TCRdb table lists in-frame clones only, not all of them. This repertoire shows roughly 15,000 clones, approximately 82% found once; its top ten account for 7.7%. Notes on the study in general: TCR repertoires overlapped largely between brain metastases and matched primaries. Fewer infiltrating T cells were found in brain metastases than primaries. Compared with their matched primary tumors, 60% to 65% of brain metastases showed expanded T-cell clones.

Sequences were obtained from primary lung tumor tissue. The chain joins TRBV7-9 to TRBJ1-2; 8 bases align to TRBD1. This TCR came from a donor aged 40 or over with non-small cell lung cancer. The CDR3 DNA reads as TGTGCCAGCAGTCGCCCGGAAGGGACAGGCATCAATTATGGCTACACCTTC. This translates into CASSRPEGTGINYGYTF.